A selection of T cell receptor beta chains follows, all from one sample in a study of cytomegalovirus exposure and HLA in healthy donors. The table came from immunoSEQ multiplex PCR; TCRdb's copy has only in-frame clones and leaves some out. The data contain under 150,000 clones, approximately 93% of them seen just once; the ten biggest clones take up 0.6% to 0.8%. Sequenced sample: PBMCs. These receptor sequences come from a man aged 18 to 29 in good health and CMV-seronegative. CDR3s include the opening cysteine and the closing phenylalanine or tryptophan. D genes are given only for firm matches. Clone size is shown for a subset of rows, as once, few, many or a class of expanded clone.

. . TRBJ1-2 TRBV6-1 CASSRVEAYGYTF TGTGCCAGCAGTCGGGTGGAGGCCTATGGCTACACCTTC
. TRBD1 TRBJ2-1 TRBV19 CASSAGQGHYEQFF TGTGCCAGTAGTGCGGGACAGGGACATTATGAGCAGTTCTTC
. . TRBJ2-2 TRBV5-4 CASSLEAGTGELFF TGTGCCAGCAGCTTGGAAGCGGGCACCGGGGAGCTGTTTTTT
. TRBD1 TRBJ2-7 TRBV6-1 CASSEATGGSYEQYF TGTGCCAGCAGTGAAGCGACAGGGGGCTCCTACGAGCAGTACTTC
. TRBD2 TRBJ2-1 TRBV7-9 CASSADPGGPHNEQFF TGTGCCAGCAGCGCTGACCCGGGGGGGCCCCACAATGAGCAGTTCTTC
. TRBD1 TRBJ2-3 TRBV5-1 CASSSQGVDTDTQYF TGCGCCAGCAGCTCACAGGGGGTCGACACAGATACGCAGTATTTT
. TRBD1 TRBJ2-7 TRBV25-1 CASSGQGSYEQYF TGTGCCAGCAGTGGACAGGGTTCCTACGAGCAGTACTTC
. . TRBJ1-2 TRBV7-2 CASSLGQGLYGYTF TGTGCCAGCAGCTTAGGTCAGGGACTCTATGGCTACACCTTC
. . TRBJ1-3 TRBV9 CASSVVPVSGNTIYF TGTGCCAGCAGCGTAGTCCCCGTCTCTGGAAACACCATATATTTT
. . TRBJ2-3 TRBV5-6 CASILPGDTDTQYF TGTGCCAGCATCCTCCCGGGGGACACAGATACGCAGTATTTT
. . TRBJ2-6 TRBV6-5 CASSPTGSGANVLTF TGTGCCAGCAGTCCTACAGGCTCTGGGGCCAACGTCCTGACTTTC
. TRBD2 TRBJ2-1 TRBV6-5 CASSYSREGQSEQFF TGTGCCAGCAGTTACTCGCGGGAGGGCCAAAGTGAGCAGTTCTTC
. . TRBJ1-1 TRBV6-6 CASSPEGVAGTEAFF TGTGCCAGCAGCCCAGAGGGCGTAGCGGGCACTGAAGCTTTCTTT
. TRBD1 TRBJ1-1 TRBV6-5 CASSLRDRESEAFF TGTGCCAGCAGCCTCAGGGACAGGGAATCTGAAGCTTTCTTT
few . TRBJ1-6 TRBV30 CAWQWQGALNSPLHF TGTGCCTGGCAATGGCAGGGCGCCCTCAATTCACCCCTCCACTTT
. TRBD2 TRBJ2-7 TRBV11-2 CASSPYVLSGGKSYEQYF TGTGCCAGCAGCCCATACGTGTTAAGCGGGGGGAAGTCCTACGAGCAGTACTTC
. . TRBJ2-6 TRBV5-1 CASRPQVSGANVLTF TGCGCCAGCAGACCACAGGTCTCTGGGGCCAACGTCCTGACTTTC
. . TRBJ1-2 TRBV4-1 CASSQDEMRAPAGYGYTF TGCGCCAGCAGCCAAGATGAGATGAGGGCCCCCGCGGGCTATGGCTACACCTTC
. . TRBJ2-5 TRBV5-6 CASSLAGGETQYF TGTGCCAGCAGCTTGGCCGGCGGAGAGACCCAGTACTTC
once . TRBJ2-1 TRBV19 CASSMGGQYSYNEQFF TGTGCCAGTAGTATGGGGGGACAGTACTCCTACAATGAGCAGTTCTTC
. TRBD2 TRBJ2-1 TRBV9 CASSVASGGAFNEQFF TGTGCCAGCAGCGTAGCTAGCGGGGGGGCTTTCAATGAGCAGTTCTTC
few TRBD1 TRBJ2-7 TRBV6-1 CASSGTGGEQYF TGTGCCAGCAGTGGGACAGGGGGGGAACAGTACTTC
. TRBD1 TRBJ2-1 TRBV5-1 CASSSGTGYNEQFF TGCGCCAGCAGCTCCGGGACAGGGTACAATGAGCAGTTCTTC
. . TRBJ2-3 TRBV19 CASSKADTQYF TGTGCCAGTTCTAAAGCAGATACGCAGTATTTT
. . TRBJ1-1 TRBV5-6 CASSLRGIGTEAFF TGTGCCAGCAGCTTGAGGGGTATCGGCACTGAAGCTTTCTTT
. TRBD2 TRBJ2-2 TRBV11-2 CASSLPGLAANTGELFF TGTGCCAGCAGCTTGCCGGGACTAGCGGCGAACACCGGGGAGCTGTTTTTT
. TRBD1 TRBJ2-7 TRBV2 CASSGLTPGTGVPYEQYF TGTGCCAGCAGTGGTCTTACCCCCGGGACAGGGGTACCCTACGAGCAGTACTTC
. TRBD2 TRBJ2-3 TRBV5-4 CASSQQTSQLADTQYF TGTGCCAGCAGCCAGCAGACTAGCCAATTGGCGGATACGCAGTATTTT
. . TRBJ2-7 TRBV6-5 CASSSPYREHEQYF TGTGCCAGCAGTTCTCCGTACAGGGAACACGAGCAGTACTTC
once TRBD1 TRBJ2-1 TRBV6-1 CASSRTGKYNEQFF TGTGCCAGCTCCCGGACAGGGAAGTACAATGAGCAGTTCTTC
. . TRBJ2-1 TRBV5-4 CASSPRSFSPSYNEQFF TGTGCCAGCAGCCCTCGTAGTTTTTCCCCGTCCTACAATGAGCAGTTCTTC
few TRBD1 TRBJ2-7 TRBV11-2 CASSLSTGENEQYF TGTGCCAGCAGCTTAAGTACAGGGGAGAACGAGCAGTACTTC
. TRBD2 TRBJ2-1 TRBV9 CASSPGGGDNEQFF TGTGCCAGCAGCCCCGGCGGGGGGGACAATGAGCAGTTCTTC
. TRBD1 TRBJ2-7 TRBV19 CASSLNRDRGPEQYF TGTGCCAGTAGTTTGAACCGGGACAGGGGGCCCGAGCAGTACTTC
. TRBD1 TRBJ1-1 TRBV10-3 CAISEYRGDDLNTEAFF TGTGCCATCAGTGAGTACAGGGGGGACGACCTGAACACTGAAGCTTTCTTT
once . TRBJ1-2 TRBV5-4 CASSVDSNYGYTF TGTGCCAGCAGCGTGGACAGTAACTATGGCTACACCTTC
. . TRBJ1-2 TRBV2 CASSVSGDRNYGYTF TGTGCCAGCAGTGTTAGCGGGGACCGAAACTATGGCTACACCTTC
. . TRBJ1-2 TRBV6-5 CASSYTTEHYGYTF TGTGCCAGCAGTTACACCACAGAGCACTATGGCTACACCTTC
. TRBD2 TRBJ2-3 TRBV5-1 CASSHGGGGLAEGRFEADTQYF TGCGCCAGCAGCCACGGCGGGGGAGGGCTAGCGGAAGGGCGTTTCGAGGCAGATACGCAGTATTTT
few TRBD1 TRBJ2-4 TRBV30 CAWSEISRGQAKNIQYF TGTGCCTGGAGTGAGATTAGTAGGGGGCAGGCCAAAAACATTCAGTACTTC